This TCR beta chain is drawn from a study of Graves' ophthalmopathy and Graves' hyperthyroidism. Germline CDR1 is SQVTM and CDR2 is ANQGSEA. The CDR3 covers 12 residues. Trimming took 3 bases from V and 4 from J, leaving 9 bases between them. Amplification targeted the TCR beta CDR3 regions, with RNA transcripts as the source material. The authors performed first-round RT-PCR with HTBI primers and then a second-round multiplex PCR. TCRdb redid the calling of the multiplex PCR reads with MiXCR, one entry per CDR3 protein. Of around 1.1 million distinct CDR3 sequences in the sample, about 35% were seen once. As regards this clonotype: What it recognizes is unknown.

The study, taken as a whole, reports: Also, most clonotypes expanded in the thyroid above 0.001 frequency appeared in blood. The model's prediction of ophthalmopathy progression had about 70% sensitivity and around 77% specificity.

The specimen sequenced was peripheral blood or thyroid tissue (not recorded which). V gene TRBV29-1 combines with J gene TRBJ1-1; the D gene is possibly TRBD1 (5 bases). The receptor was derived from an adult man with Graves' hyperthyroidism. The CDR3 is CSVDTGTTEAFF. In nucleotides, the CDR3 is TGCAGCGTTGATACAGGAACCACTGAAGCTTTCTTT.